This TCR beta chain appears in the sequencing data of a study of neurological immune-mediated disorders. The CDR3 runs 14 residues. Trimming took 1 base from V and 6 from J; bases not matched to a gene: 9. Germline-derived CDR1 and CDR2 are DFQATT and SNEGSKA (reference sequence). It was by 5'RACE with 10-nucleotide random UMIs that the cDNA was made. TCRdb redid the calling of the 5' RACE reads with MiXCR, one entry per CDR3 protein. The sample lists around 130,000 distinct CDR3 sequences; roughly 3.2% were seen once. This clonotype was detected ten times or more. The sequence derives from a woman in her 30s with multiple sclerosis. The chain is built from TRBV20-1 and TRBJ2-7, with 7 bases aligning to TRBD1. The sample taken for sequencing was PBMCs. CDR3 sequence (DNA): TGCAGTGCTAGAGGTGAACAGGGGATCGGCGAGCAGTACTTC. Protein product: CSARGEQGIGEQYF.